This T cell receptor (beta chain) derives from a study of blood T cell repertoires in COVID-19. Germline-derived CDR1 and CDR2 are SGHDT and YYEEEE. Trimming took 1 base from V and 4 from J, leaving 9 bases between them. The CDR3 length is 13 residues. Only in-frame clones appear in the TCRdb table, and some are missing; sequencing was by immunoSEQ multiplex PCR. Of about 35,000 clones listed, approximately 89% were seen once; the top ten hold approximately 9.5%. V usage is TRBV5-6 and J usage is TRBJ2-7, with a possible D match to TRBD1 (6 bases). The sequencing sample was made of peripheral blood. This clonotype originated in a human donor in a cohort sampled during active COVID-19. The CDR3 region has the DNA TGTGCCAGCAGCTTGAACAGGGCTTACGAGCAGTACTTC. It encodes CASSLNRAYEQYF. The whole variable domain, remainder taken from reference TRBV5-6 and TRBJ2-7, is DAGVTQSPTHLIKTRGQQVTLRCSPKSGHDTVSWYQQALGQGPQFIFQYYEEEERQRGNFPDRFSGHQFPNYSSELNVNALLLGDSALYLCASSLNRAYEQYFGPGTRLTVT.